This T cell receptor (beta chain) stems from a study of CD4 T cell repertoires in COVID-19. On this clone itself: The antigen remains undetermined.

Study observations and caveats: Two or all three memory subsets shared several highly expanded SARS-CoV-2-reactive clonotypes.

Trimming removed 4 bases from V and 5 bases from J, with 10 bases in between. The CDR3 contains 13 residues. Looked up from germline, CDR1 is SGHKS and CDR2 is YYEKEE (reference sequence). TCRdb's copy holds only in-frame clones and misses some; the assay was immunoSEQ multiplex PCR. The table lists approximately 75,000 clones, about 80% of them singletons, with approximately 0.6% in the top ten. The memory T cells were sequenced right after ex vivo isolation, without culture. The receptor was isolated from a human donor who had COVID-19. The sequencing used CD4+ T cells from peripheral blood, collected after recovery from COVID-19. The J gene is TRBJ1-5, the V gene TRBV5-5; D is undetermined. The CDR3 is CASSQRGDQPQHF. The CDR3 bases are TGTGCCAGCAGCCAAAGAGGCGATCAGCCCCAGCATTTT.